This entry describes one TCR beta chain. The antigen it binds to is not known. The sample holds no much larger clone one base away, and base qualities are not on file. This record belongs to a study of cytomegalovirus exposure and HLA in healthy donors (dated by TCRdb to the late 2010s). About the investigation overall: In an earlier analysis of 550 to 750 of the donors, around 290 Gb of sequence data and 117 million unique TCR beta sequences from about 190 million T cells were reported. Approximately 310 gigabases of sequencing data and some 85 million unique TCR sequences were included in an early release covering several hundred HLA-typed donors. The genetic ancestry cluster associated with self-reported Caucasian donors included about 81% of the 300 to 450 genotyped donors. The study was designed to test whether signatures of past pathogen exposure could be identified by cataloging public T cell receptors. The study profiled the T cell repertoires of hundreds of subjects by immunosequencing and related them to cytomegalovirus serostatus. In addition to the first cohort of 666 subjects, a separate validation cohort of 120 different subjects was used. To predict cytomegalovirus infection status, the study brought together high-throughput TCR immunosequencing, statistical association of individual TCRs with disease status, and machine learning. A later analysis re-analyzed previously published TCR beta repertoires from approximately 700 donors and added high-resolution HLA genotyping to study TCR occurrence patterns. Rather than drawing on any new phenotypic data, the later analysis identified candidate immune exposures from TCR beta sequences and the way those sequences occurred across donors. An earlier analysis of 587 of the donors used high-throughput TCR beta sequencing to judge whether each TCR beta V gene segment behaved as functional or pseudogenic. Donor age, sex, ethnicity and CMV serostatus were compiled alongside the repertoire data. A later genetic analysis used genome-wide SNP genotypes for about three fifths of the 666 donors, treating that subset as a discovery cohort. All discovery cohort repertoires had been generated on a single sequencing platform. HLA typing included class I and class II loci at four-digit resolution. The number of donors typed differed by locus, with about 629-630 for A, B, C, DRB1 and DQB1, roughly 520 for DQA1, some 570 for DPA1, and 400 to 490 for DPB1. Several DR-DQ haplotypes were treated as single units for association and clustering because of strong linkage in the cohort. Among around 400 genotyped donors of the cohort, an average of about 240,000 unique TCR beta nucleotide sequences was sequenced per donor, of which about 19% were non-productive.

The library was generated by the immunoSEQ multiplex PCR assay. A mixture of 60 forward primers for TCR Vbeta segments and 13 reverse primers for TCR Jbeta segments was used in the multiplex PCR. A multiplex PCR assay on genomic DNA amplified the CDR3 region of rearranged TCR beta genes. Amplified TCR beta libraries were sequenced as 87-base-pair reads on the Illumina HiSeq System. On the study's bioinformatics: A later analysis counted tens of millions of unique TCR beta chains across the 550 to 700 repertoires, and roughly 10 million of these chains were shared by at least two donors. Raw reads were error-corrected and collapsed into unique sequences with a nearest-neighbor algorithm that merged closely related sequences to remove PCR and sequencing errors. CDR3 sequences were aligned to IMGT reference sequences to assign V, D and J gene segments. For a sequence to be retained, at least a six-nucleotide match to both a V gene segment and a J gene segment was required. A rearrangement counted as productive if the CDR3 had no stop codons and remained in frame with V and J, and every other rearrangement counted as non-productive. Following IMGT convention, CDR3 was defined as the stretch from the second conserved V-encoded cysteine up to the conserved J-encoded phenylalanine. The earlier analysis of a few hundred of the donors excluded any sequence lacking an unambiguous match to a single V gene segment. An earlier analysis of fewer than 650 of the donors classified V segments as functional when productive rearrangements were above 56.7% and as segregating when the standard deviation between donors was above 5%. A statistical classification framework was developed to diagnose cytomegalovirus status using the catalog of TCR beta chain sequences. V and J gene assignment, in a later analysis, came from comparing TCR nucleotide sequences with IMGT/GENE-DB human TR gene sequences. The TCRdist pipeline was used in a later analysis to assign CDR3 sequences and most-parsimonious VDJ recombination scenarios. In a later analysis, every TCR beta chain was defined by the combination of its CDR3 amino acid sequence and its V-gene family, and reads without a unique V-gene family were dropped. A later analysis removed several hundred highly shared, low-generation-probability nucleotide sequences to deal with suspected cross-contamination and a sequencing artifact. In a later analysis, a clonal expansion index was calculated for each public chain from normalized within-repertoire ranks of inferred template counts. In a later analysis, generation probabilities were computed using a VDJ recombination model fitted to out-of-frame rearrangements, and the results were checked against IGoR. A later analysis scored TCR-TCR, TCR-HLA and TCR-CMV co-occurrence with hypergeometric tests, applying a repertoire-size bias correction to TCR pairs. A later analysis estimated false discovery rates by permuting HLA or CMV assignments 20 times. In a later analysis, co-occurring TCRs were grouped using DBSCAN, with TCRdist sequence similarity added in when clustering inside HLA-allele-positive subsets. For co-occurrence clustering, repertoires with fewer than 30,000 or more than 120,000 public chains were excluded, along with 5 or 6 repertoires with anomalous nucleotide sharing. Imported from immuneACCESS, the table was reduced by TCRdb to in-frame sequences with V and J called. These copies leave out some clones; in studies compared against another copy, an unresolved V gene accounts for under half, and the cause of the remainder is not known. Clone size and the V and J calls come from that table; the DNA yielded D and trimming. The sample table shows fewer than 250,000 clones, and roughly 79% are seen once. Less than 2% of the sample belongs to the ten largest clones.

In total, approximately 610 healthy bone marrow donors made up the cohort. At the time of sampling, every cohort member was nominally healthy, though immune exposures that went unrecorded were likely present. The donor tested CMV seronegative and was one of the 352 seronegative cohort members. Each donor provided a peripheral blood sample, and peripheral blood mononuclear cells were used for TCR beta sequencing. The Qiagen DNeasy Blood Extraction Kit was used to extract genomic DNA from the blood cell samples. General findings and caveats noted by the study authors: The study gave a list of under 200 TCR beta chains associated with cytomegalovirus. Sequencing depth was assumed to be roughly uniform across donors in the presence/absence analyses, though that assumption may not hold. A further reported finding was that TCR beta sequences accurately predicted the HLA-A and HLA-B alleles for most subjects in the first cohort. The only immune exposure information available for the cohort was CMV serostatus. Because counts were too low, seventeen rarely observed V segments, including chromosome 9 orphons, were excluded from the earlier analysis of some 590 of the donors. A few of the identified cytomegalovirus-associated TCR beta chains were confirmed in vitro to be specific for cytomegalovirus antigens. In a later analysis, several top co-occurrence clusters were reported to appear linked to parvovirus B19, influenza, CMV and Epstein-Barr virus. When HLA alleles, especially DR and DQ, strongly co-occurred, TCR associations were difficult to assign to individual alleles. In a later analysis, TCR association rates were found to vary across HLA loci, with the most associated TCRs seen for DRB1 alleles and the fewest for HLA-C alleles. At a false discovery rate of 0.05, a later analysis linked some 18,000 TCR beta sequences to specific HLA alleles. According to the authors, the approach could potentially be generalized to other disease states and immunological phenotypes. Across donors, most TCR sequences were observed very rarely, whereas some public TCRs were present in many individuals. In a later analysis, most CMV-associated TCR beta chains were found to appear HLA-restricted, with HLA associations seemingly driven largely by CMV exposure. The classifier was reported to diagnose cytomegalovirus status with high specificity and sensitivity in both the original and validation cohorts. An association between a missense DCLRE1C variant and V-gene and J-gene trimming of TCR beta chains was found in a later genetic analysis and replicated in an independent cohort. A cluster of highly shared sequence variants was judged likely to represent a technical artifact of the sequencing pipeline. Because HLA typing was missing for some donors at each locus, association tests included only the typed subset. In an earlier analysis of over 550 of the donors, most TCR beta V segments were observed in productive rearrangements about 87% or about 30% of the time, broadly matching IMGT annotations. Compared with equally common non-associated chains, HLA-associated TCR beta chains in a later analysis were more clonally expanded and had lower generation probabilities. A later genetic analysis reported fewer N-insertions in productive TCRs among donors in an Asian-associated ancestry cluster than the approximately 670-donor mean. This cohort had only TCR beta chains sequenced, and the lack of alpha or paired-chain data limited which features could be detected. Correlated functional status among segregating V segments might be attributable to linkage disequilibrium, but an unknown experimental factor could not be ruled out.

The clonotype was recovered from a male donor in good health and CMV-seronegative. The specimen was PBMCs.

This receptor has the CDR3 CASSATTGGFRKLFF. The DNA reads as follows: TGTGCCAGCAGTGCGACGACAGGGGGCTTTAGAAAACTGTTTTTT. The V and J genes are TRBV27 and TRBJ1-4; 10 junctional bases match TRBD1. The CDR3 covers 15 residues, taking in both the cysteine and the phenylalanine. The sequence is cut down to CDR3 DNA, 45 bases in frame from base 1. In the germline V gene (reference sequence), CDR1 corresponds to MNHEY and CDR2 to SMNVEV. V loses 5 bases at its end and J loses 10 bases; junction bases beyond the gene matches: 10.